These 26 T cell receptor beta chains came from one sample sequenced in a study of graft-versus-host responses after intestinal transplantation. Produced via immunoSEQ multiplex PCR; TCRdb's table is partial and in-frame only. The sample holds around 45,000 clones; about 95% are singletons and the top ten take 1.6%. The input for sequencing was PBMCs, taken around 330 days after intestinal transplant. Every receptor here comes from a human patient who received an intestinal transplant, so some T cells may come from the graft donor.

CDR3 region: CASSTGLRDEQFF. In nucleotides, the CDR3 is TGTGCCAGCAGCACGGGACTGAGGGATGAGCAGTTCTTC. The rearrangement joins TRBV7-9 to TRBJ2-1; perhaps TRBD2 as D (6 bases). Germline V gene sequence: CDR1 SEHNR, CDR2 FQNEAQ (reference sequence). The CDR3 spans 13 residues. V gave up 5 bases and J gave up 8 bases, with 13 bases separating them.

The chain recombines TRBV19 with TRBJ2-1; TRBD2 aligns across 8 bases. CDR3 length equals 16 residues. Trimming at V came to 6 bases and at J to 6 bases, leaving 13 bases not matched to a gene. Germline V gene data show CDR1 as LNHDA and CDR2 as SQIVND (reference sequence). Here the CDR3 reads CASSPWAGLVTNEQFF. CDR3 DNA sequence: TGTGCCAGTAGCCCATGGGCGGGACTAGTCACCAATGAGCAGTTCTTC.

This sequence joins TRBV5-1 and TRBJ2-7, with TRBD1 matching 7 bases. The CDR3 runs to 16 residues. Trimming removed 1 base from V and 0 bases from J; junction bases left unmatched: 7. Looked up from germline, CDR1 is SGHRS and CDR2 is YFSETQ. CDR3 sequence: CASSLHRDSSSYEQYF. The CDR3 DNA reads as TGCGCCAGCAGCTTGCACCGGGACAGCAGCTCCTACGAGCAGTACTTC. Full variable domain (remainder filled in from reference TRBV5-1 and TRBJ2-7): KAGVTQTPRYLIKTRGQQVTLSCSPISGHRSVSWYQQTPGQGLQFLFEYFSETQRNKGNFPGRFSGRQFSNSRSEMNVSTLELGDSALYLCASSLHRDSSSYEQYFGPGTRLTVT.

The CDR3 reads CASSLEDRGLLFF. DNA of the CDR3: TGTGCCAGCAGCTTAGAGGATAGGGGGCTCCTTTTCTTT. The chain joins TRBV13 to TRBJ1-1, with 7 bases aligning to TRBD1. The CDR3 spans 13 residues. Germline loops: CDR1 PRHDT, CDR2 FYEKMQ (reference sequence). Unmatched junction bases numbered 9, after V lost 1 base and J lost 13 bases.

The CDR3, as DNA: TGCGCCAGCAGCAACCGACAGACTGGAAACACCATATATTTT. Translated: CASSNRQTGNTIYF. The chain couples TRBV4-1 to TRBJ1-3; D might be TRBD1 (5 bases). CDR3 length equals 14 residues. Trimming took off 5 bases at V and 2 bases at J, with 10 bases between the two ends. In germline, CDR1 is MGHRA, CDR2 YSYEKL.

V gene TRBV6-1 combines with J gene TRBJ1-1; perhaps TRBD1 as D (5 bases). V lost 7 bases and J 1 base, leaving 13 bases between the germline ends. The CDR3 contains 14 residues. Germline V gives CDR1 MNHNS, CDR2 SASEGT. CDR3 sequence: CASTEGRRNTEAFF. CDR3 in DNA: TGTGCCAGCACTGAGGGGCGGAGGAACACTGAAGCTTTCTTT.

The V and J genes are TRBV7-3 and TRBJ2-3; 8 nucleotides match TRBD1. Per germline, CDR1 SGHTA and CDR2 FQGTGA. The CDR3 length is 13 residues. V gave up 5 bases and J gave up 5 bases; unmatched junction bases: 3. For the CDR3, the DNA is TGTGCCAGCAGCCCCGGGACAGGAGATACGCAGTATTTT. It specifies CASSPGTGDTQYF.

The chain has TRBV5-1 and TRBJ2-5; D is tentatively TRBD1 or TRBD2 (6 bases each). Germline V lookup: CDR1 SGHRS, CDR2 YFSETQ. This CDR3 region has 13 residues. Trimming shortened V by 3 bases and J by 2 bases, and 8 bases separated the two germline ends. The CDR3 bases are TGCGCCAGCAGCTGGGGGGCTCAAGAGACCCAGTACTTC. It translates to CASSWGAQETQYF.

The CDR3 bases are TGTGCCAGCAGATTTAAGACTAGCGCCCCTCGGATGGAGCAGTACTTC. It translates to CASRFKTSAPRMEQYF. The gene calls are TRBV11-2 and TRBJ2-7, with 8 bases matching TRBD2. This CDR3 contains 16 residues. The V gene end was trimmed by 6 bases and the J gene end by 7 bases; junction bases not matched to a gene: 17. Germline values: CDR1 SGHAT, CDR2 FQNNGV.

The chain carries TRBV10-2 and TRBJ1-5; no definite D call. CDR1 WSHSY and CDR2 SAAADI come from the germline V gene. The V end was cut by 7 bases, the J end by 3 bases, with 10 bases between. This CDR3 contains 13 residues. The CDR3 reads CASKGSINQPQHF. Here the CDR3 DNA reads TGCGCCAGCAAGGGCAGCATCAATCAGCCCCAGCATTTT.

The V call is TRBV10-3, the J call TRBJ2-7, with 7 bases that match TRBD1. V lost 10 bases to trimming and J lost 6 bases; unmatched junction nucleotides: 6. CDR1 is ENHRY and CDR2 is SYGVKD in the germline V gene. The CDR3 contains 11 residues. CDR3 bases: TGTGCCACCCGGGGACAGTCCGAGCAGTACTTC. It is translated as CATRGQSEQYF.

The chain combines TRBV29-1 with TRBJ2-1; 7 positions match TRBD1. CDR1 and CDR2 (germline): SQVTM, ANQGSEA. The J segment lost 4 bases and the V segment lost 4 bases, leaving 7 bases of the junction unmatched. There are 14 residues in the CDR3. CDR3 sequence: CSVAGTARYNEQFF. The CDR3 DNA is TGCAGCGTTGCCGGGACAGCGAGATACAATGAGCAGTTCTTC.

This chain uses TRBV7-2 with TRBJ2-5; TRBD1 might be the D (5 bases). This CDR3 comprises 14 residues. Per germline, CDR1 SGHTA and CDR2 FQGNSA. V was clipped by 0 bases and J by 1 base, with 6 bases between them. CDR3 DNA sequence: TGTGCCAGCAGCTTAGCAGGGGTCCAAGAGACCCAGTACTTC. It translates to CASSLAGVQETQYF.

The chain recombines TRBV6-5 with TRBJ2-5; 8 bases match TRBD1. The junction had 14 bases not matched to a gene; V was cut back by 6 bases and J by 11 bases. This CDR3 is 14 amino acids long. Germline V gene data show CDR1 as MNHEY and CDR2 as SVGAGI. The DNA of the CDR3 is TGTGCCAGCAGAACTCCCCAGGGGGCGGGTGAGCAGTACTTC. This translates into CASRTPQGAGEQYF.

This chain's CDR3 is CASSTRDSYEQYF. The CDR3 DNA reads as TGTGCCAGCAGCACAAGGGACTCTTACGAGCAGTACTTC. The chain joins TRBV5-4 to TRBJ2-7; tentatively, D is TRBD2 (6 bases). The CDR3 has 13 amino acids. Trimming removed 4 bases from V and 4 bases from J, with 12 bases in between. Germline V gene sequence: CDR1 SGHNT, CDR2 YYREEE (reference sequence).

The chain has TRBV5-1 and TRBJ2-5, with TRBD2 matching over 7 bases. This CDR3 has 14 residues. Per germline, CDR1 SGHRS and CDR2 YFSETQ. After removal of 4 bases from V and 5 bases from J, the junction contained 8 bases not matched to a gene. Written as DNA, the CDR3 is TGCGCCAGCAGCCCCGGGACTATTCGGGAGACCCAGTACTTC. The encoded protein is CASSPGTIRETQYF.

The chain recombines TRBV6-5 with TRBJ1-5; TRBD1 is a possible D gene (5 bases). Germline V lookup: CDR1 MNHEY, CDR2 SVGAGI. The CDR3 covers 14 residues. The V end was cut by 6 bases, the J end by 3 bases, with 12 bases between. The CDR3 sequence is CASRPGDYNQPQHF. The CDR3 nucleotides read TGTGCCAGCAGGCCCGGGGACTACAATCAGCCCCAGCATTTT.

The CDR3 sequence is CASSLGGDGFTEAFF. CDR3 nucleotide sequence: TGTGCCAGCAGCTTGGGCGGCGATGGGTTCACTGAAGCTTTCTTT. The chain has TRBV5-6 and TRBJ1-1; unclear D gene. CDR3 length: 15 amino acids. The germline gives CDR1 SGHDT, CDR2 YYEEEE. Trimming stripped 0 bases from V and 4 bases from J, with 13 bases between. Complete variable domain (other parts from reference TRBV5-6 and TRBJ1-1): DAGVTQSPTHLIKTRGQQVTLRCSPKSGHDTVSWYQQALGQGPQFIFQYYEEEERQRGNFPDRFSGHQFPNYSSELNVNALLLGDSALYLCASSLGGDGFTEAFFGQGTRLTVV.

The CDR3 loop reads CATGNGDFPDEQFF. In DNA, the CDR3 is TGTGCCACAGGAAACGGGGACTTTCCGGATGAGCAGTTCTTC. The V call is TRBV10-3, the J call TRBJ2-1; the D gene is possibly TRBD2 (6 bases). CDR3 length: 14 amino acids. V was pared by 10 bases and J by 8 bases, with 21 bases between. Looked up from germline, CDR1 is ENHRY and CDR2 is SYGVKD.

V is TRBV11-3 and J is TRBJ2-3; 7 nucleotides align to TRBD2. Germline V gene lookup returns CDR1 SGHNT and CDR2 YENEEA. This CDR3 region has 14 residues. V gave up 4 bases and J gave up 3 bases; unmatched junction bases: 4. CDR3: CASSSAGDTDTQYF. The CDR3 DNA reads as TGTGCCAGCAGCTCGGCGGGGGATACAGATACGCAGTATTTT. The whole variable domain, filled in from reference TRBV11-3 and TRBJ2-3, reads EAGVVQSPRYKIIEKKQPVAFWCNPISGHNTLYWYLQNLGQGPELLIRYENEEAVDDSQLPKDRFSAERLKGVDSTLKIQPAELGDSAVYLCASSSAGDTDTQYFGPGTRLTVL.

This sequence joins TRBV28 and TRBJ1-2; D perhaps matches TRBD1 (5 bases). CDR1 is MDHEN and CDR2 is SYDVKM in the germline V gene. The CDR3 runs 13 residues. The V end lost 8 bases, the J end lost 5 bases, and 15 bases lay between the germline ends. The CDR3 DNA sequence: TGTGCCAGCCAGTCCGGACAAGGATATGGCTACACCTTC. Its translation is CASQSGQGYGYTF.

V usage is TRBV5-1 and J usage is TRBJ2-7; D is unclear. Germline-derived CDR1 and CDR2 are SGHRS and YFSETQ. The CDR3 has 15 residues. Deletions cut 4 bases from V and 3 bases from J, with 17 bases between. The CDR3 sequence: CASSPMGGSLYEQYF. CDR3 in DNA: TGCGCCAGCAGCCCAATGGGCGGCTCACTCTACGAGCAGTACTTC. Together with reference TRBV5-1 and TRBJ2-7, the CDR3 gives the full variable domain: KAGVTQTPRYLIKTRGQQVTLSCSPISGHRSVSWYQQTPGQGLQFLFEYFSETQRNKGNFPGRFSGRQFSNSRSEMNVSTLELGDSALYLCASSPMGGSLYEQYFGPGTRLTVT.

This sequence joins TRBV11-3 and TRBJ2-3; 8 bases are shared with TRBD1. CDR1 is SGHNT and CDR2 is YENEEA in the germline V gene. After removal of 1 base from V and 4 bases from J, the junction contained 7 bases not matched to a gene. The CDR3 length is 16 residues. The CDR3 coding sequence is TGTGCCAGCAGCTTAGCCCTGGGACAGGCTCCAGATACGCAGTATTTT. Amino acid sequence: CASSLALGQAPDTQYF.

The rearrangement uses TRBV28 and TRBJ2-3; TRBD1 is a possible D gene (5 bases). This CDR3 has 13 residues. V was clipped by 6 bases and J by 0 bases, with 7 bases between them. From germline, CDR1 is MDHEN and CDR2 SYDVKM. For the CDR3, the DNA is TGTGCCAGCAGGACAGAGAGCACAGATACGCAGTATTTT. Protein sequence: CASRTESTDTQYF.

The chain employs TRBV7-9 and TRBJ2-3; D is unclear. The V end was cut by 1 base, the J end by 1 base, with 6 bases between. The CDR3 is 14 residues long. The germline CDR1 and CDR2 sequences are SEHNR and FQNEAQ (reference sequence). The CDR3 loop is CASSLDPRTDTQYF. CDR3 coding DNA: TGTGCCAGCAGCTTAGACCCCCGCACAGATACGCAGTATTTT.

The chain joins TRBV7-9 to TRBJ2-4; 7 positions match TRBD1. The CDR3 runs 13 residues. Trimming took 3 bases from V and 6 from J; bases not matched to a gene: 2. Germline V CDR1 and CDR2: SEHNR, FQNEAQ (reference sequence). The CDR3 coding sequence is TGTGCCAGCAGCTTGGCAGGGGGAAACATTCAGTACTTC. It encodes CASSLAGGNIQYF.